One and the same sample provided the 27 T cell receptor beta chains below, sequenced in a study of identifying expanded T cells in peripheral blood. The protocol was immunoSEQ multiplex PCR, while the TCRdb copy is restricted to in-frame clones and leaves out a portion. The table lists some 120,000 clones, more than 80% of them singletons. Sequencing was performed on blood. All receptors come from a person between 18 and 75 years old in good health.

J is TRBJ1-5 and V is TRBV7-9; the D gene is possibly TRBD1 (5 bases). Germline loops: CDR1 SEHNR, CDR2 FQNEAQ (reference sequence). CDR3 size: 16 residues. Between the trimmed V and J ends, which lost 2 bases and 1 base, there was a span of 12 bases. The CDR3 DNA is TGTGCCAGCAGCTTAACCGGGGGGTTGAGCAATCAGCCCCAGCATTTT. It translates to CASSLTGGLSNQPQHF.

The rearrangement uses TRBV19 and TRBJ2-2; D perhaps matches TRBD2 (5 bases). The CDR3 covers 17 residues. V lost 4 bases to trimming and J lost 6 bases, with 21 bases between them. Germline CDR1 LNHDA, CDR2 SQIVND (reference sequence). The CDR3 nucleotides read TGTGCCAGTAGTACCCGTTTTGGCGGGCCCACTGCCGGGGAGCTGTTTTTT. It encodes CASSTRFGGPTAGELFF.

V gene TRBV2 combines with J gene TRBJ1-5; possible D gene TRBD1, 6 bases. This CDR3 comprises 15 residues. CDR1 and CDR2 (germline): SNHLY, FYNNEI. V gave up 6 bases and J gave up 1 base, with 13 bases separating them. CDR3 amino acids: CASRYRVWSNQPQHF. In DNA, the CDR3 is TGTGCCAGCAGGTACAGGGTATGGAGCAATCAGCCCCAGCATTTT.

This sequence joins TRBV4-1 and TRBJ2-1; D is uncertain. This CDR3 contains 15 residues. Trimming removed 3 bases from V and 2 bases from J, with 11 bases in between. CDR1 and CDR2 (germline): MGHRA, YSYEKL. CDR3 nucleotide sequence: TGCGCCAGCAGCCATCCTGTTACAGCCTACAATGAGCAGTTCTTC. Its protein product is CASSHPVTAYNEQFF.

The V and J genes are TRBV7-8 and TRBJ2-6, with TRBD1 matching over 9 bases. There are 19 residues in the CDR3. The ends lost 5 bases at V and 4 bases at J; junction bases unmatched: 15. CDR1 is SGHVS, CDR2 FQNEAQ, per germline. CDR3 DNA: TGTGCCAGCAGCCCACCCTTCGGACAGGGGATAAGGGGGGCCAACGTCCTGACTTTC. Translating gives CASSPPFGQGIRGANVLTF.

J is TRBJ1-2 and V is TRBV5-6; no firm D call. Germline values: CDR1 SGHDT, CDR2 YYEEEE. V shed 3 bases and J shed 7 bases, with 10 bases lying between them. This CDR3 is 12 amino acids long. DNA for the CDR3: TGTGCCAGCAGCTCGGTAGGTCTTGGCTACACCTTC. Its translation is CASSSVGLGYTF.

V gene TRBV6-1 combines with J gene TRBJ1-1; D gene uncertain. Germline assignment: CDR1 MNHNS and CDR2 SASEGT. Trimming pared 0 bases from V and 4 bases from J, leaving 18 bases between. CDR3 length equals 17 residues. CDR3 nucleotides: TGTGCCAGCAGTGAAGCCTTTTACTTCCTTCGGGGCACTGAAGCTTTCTTT. As protein: CASSEAFYFLRGTEAFF.

J is TRBJ2-7 and V is TRBV27, with D possibly matching TRBD1 (6 bases). The CDR3 sequence is 14 residues long. The germline V gene has CDR1 MNHEY and CDR2 SMNVEV (reference sequence). Trimming cost V 8 bases and J 3 bases, with 17 bases left between them. CDR3: CASRPGQAYYEQYF. In DNA form, the CDR3 reads TGTGCCAGCCGACCGGGACAAGCTTACTACGAGCAGTACTTC.

This rearrangement joins TRBV19 to TRBJ1-2; D unclear. V dropped 3 bases and J dropped 4 bases, with 3 bases sitting between them. This CDR3 has 11 residues. CDR1 and CDR2 (germline): LNHDA, SQIVND (reference sequence). CDR3 nucleotide sequence: TGTGCCAGTAGTATTTTCTATGGCTACACCTTC. This translates into CASSIFYGYTF.

This clone was counted a single time. The rearrangement uses TRBV10-3 and TRBJ1-2; 11 bases agree with TRBD1. The germline V gene encodes CDR1 ENHRY and CDR2 SYGVKD. CDR3 length equals 15 residues. V trimming: 8 bases; J trimming: 2 bases; junction bases outside the gene matches: 7. The CDR3 DNA reads TGTGCCATCTGGACAGGGGGCACGTTAAACTATGGCTACACCTTC. Translating it yields CAIWTGGTLNYGYTF.

V usage is TRBV19 and J usage is TRBJ1-5; 7 bases align to TRBD1. Germline V lookup: CDR1 LNHDA, CDR2 SQIVND (reference sequence). CDR3 length: 15 amino acids. The ends lost 5 bases at V and 6 bases at J; junction bases unmatched: 10. The CDR3 region is CASSPYEGASQPQHF. DNA for the CDR3: TGTGCCAGTAGTCCATACGAGGGGGCGAGTCAGCCCCAGCATTTT. Together with reference TRBV19 and TRBJ1-5, the CDR3 gives the full variable domain: DGGITQSPKYLFRKEGQNVTLSCEQNLNHDAMYWYRQDPGQGLRLIYYSQIVNDFQKGDIAEGYSVSREKKESFPLTVTSAQKNPTAFYLCASSPYEGASQPQHFGDGTRLSIL.

This chain connects TRBV7-3 to TRBJ1-5; D call uncertain. The CDR3 is 13 amino acids. From germline, CDR1 is SGHTA and CDR2 FQGTGA. The V end lost 5 bases, the J end lost 4 bases, and 9 bases lay between the germline ends. The CDR3 DNA reads as TGTGCCAGCAGCCCCTCGAGGAATCAGCCCCAGCATTTT. Protein: CASSPSRNQPQHF. Full variable domain (rest looked up from reference TRBV7-3 and TRBJ1-5): GAGVSQTPSNKVTEKGKYVELRCDPISGHTALYWYRQSLGQGPEFLIYFQGTGAADDSGLPNDRFFAVRPEGSVSTLKIQRTERGDSAVYLCASSPSRNQPQHFGDGTRLSIL.

The rearrangement joins TRBV6-5 to TRBJ1-2; D is ambiguous. CDR1 and CDR2 (germline): MNHEY, SVGAGI. This CDR3 has 14 residues. The V and J ends lost 4 bases and 0 bases respectively, with 9 bases between them. Here the CDR3 DNA reads TGTGCCAGCAGTTTAGAGGGAGCTAACTATGGCTACACCTTC. Amino acid sequence: CASSLEGANYGYTF.

This chain links TRBV7-9 with TRBJ1-2; TRBD1 matches 7 bases. CDR1 and CDR2 (germline): SEHNR, FQNEAQ (reference sequence). Unmatched junction bases numbered 12, after V lost 5 bases and J lost 6 bases. This CDR3 has 15 residues. The CDR3 nucleotides read TGTGCCAGCAGCCCCCGGCGGACAGGCCAGGATGGCTACACCTTC. Amino acid sequence: CASSPRRTGQDGYTF.

The V and J genes are TRBV4-3 and TRBJ1-4; D ambiguous. The CDR3 is made up of 13 amino acids. The V gene's germline CDR1 is LGHNA and CDR2 YSLEER. The V end was cut by 0 bases, the J end by 8 bases, with 7 bases between. The CDR3 region has the DNA TGCGCCAGCAGCCAAGATAGGGCAGAAAAACTGTTTTTT. This translates into CASSQDRAEKLFF.

This clone turned up a few times. The DNA for the CDR3 is TGTGCCAGCAGCGTAGGTGATTACGATACGCAGTATTTT. It encodes CASSVGDYDTQYF. This chain links TRBV9 with TRBJ2-3; D unclear. CDR1 is SGDLS and CDR2 is YYNGEE in the germline V gene. V was pared by 0 bases and J by 6 bases, with 8 bases between. The CDR3 is 13 residues long.

This chain uses TRBV27 with TRBJ2-5; a possible D gene is TRBD2 (5 bases). Germline V gene data show CDR1 as MNHEY and CDR2 as SMNVEV (reference sequence). V was cut by 8 bases and J by 5 bases, with 18 bases left in between. The CDR3 has 14 residues. The CDR3 DNA follows: TGTGCCAGCGCGGTCACCGGGGTCCGGGAGACCCAGTACTTC. Translating gives CASAVTGVRETQYF.

The rearrangement links TRBV5-4 to TRBJ2-7; TRBD1 agrees at 10 bases. Losses at the gene ends were 4 bases for V and 3 bases for J; bases not matched to a gene: 10. Germline V lookup: CDR1 SGHNT, CDR2 YYREEE (reference sequence). The CDR3 has 16 residues. CDR3 sequence reads: CASSRTRDRGIYEQYF. The CDR3 coding sequence is TGTGCCAGCAGCAGAACCCGGGACAGGGGTATCTACGAGCAGTACTTC.

V is TRBV19 and J is TRBJ1-6, with D unclear. Germline values: CDR1 LNHDA, CDR2 SQIVND (reference sequence). CDR3 length: 17 amino acids. V lost 0 bases to trimming and J lost 0 bases, with 9 bases between them. The chain's CDR3 is CASSIEVGSSYNSPLHF. The CDR3 region has the DNA TGTGCCAGTAGTATAGAAGTGGGGAGCTCCTATAATTCACCCCTCCACTTT. Filled out from reference TRBV19 and TRBJ1-6, the complete variable domain reads DGGITQSPKYLFRKEGQNVTLSCEQNLNHDAMYWYRQDPGQGLRLIYYSQIVNDFQKGDIAEGYSVSREKKESFPLTVTSAQKNPTAFYLCASSIEVGSSYNSPLHFGNGTRLTVT.

This clone was detected only once. The chain has TRBV5-6 and TRBJ1-2, with 9 bases lining up with TRBD1. The CDR3 runs to 12 residues. V shed 7 bases, J shed 7 bases, and the junction held 5 bases outside the gene matches. CDR1 is SGHDT, CDR2 YYEEEE, per germline. The DNA for the CDR3 is TGTGCCAGCGGAACAGGGGGCCGTGGCTACACCTTC. Translating gives CASGTGGRGYTF.

The chain employs TRBV6-1 and TRBJ2-6; possible D gene TRBD1, 6 bases. The germline V gene encodes CDR1 MNHNS and CDR2 SASEGT. V lost 3 bases to trimming and J lost 0 bases, with 9 bases between them. CDR3 length equals 16 residues. The CDR3 is CASSEGHGSGANVLTF. For the CDR3, the DNA is TGTGCCAGCAGTGAGGGACACGGCTCTGGGGCCAACGTCCTGACTTTC.

The chain has TRBV28 and TRBJ2-7; TRBD1 agrees at 9 bases. Unmatched junction bases numbered 14, after V lost 5 bases and J lost 0 bases. The CDR3 length is 18 residues. CDR1 is MDHEN and CDR2 is SYDVKM in the germline V gene. CDR3 in amino acids: CASSTWPGQGTISYEQYF. CDR3 coding DNA: TGTGCCAGCAGTACTTGGCCGGGACAGGGAACTATCTCCTACGAGCAGTACTTC.

The chain has TRBV5-8 and TRBJ1-3, with D perhaps TRBD1 (5 bases). Trimming shortened V by 0 bases and J by 4 bases, and 11 bases separated the two germline ends. This CDR3 region has 15 residues. Germline lookup yields CDR1 SGHTS and CDR2 YDEGEE. The CDR3: CASSLVEGSGNTIYF. The CDR3 region has the DNA TGTGCCAGCAGCTTGGTTGAGGGGTCCGGAAACACCATATATTTT.

V is TRBV9 and J is TRBJ2-7, with D possibly being TRBD1 (5 bases). From germline, CDR1 is SGDLS and CDR2 YYNGEE. Trimming pared 4 bases from V and 6 bases from J, leaving 14 bases between. The CDR3 has 13 amino acids. CDR3 amino acids: CASSPGVGLEQYF. CDR3 in DNA: TGTGCCAGCAGCCCGGGCGTGGGGCTCGAGCAGTACTTC.

V is TRBV6-1 and J is TRBJ1-2, with 7 bases lining up with TRBD1. The germline V gene encodes CDR1 MNHNS and CDR2 SASEGT. Unmatched junction bases numbered 11, after V lost 5 bases and J lost 8 bases. This CDR3 comprises 14 residues. CDR3 loop: CASSPGDSYQGYTF. The CDR3 DNA reads as TGTGCCAGCAGTCCGGGGGACAGCTATCAGGGCTACACCTTC.

V is TRBV7-6 and J is TRBJ1-1; tentatively, D is TRBD1 (6 bases). V was shortened by 5 bases and J by 1 base, with 8 bases between the two germline ends. Germline V gene lookup returns CDR1 SGHVS and CDR2 FNYEAQ. The CDR3 is made up of 13 amino acids. This CDR3 reads CASSAQGNTEAFF. CDR3 nucleotides: TGTGCCAGCAGCGCACAGGGGAACACTGAAGCTTTCTTT.

The chain uses TRBV11-3 and TRBJ2-1, with 11 bases lining up with TRBD1. Germline CDR1 reads SGHNT; CDR2 reads YENEEA. This CDR3 is 18 amino acids long. V was pared by 5 bases and J by 7 bases, with 16 bases of the junction left unmatched. CDR3 nucleotides: TGTGCCAGCAGCCCCCGAGGACAGGGGGCTGTTAGTAGGAATGAGCAGTTCTTC. Protein sequence: CASSPRGQGAVSRNEQFF.